Reported below is one TCR beta chain. There is no known antigen for this receptor. No per-base quality is available; no much larger clone lies one base away. The record originates from a study of PD-L1 blockade in urothelial cancer (dated by TCRdb to about 2017). Study-level background: Every patient began therapy in 2014 and was given atezolizumab 1,200 mg intravenously every 3 weeks. About 90% of the 29 patients were identified as males with urothelial cancer of bladder origin, and a prior smoking history was reported by 18 of 29 patients. The study was an exploratory multi-omic analysis of somatic, immune and clinical correlates of response to PD-L1 blockade with atezolizumab in urothelial cancer. Pretreatment tumor samples, along with matched peripheral blood collected serially before and after atezolizumab treatment, underwent TCR sequencing. Twenty-nine patients had pretreatment blood TCR-seq, some 25 had at least one posttreatment blood collection, and some 25 had tumor TCR-seq. In the same patients who had TCR sequencing, pretreatment tumors also underwent whole exome sequencing and RNA sequencing. Patients had an ECOG performance status of 0 or 1 and had received between 0 and 3 prior chemotherapy regimens. Durable clinical benefit was achieved by nine patients but not by the remaining 20. Blood samples gave a median of about 140,000 T cells and 83,000 or so unique TCRs, with a median clonality of roughly 0.081. Progression-free survival longer than 6 months counted as durable clinical benefit, and TCR features were additionally tested against both progression-free and overall survival. Blood samples were analyzed at two time points: 3 weeks after treatment start (second dose) and 6 weeks after treatment start.

The time point label, read with the paper, signifies: peripheral blood 6 weeks after treatment start. The cohort comprised around 31 patients with locally advanced or metastatic urothelial carcinoma treated at Memorial Sloan Kettering on a trial protocol. Peripheral blood mononuclear cells were collected from each patient pretreatment and during treatment, giving between 1 and 8 total time points per patient. The Qiagen DNeasy Blood extraction kit was used to purify genomic DNA from total PBMCs and tumor samples. PBMCs were collected pretreatment and during treatment and were isolated and stored as previously described. Each PCR received spiked-in synthetic TCR analog templates so that absolute template abundance could be estimated from read counts. The immunoSEQ assay was used to amplify TCRbeta CDR3 regions from genomic DNA with bias-controlled V and J gene primers. Sequencing of rearranged TCRbeta segments was performed at approximately 20X coverage. Per the original workflow: Clustering was used to correct sequencing errors, and CDR3s were annotated against IMGT to assign V, D and J genes. Downstream analyses used only productive TCRbeta rearrangements and left out out-of-frame or stop-codon sequences. Clonality was computed as one minus Shannon entropy normalized by the log of the number of unique productive sequences. Clones differing between time points or between blood and tumor were identified by Fisher's exact test with Benjamini-Hochberg correction at adjusted p below 0.01. TCRdb took this table from immuneACCESS and kept in-frame rearrangements with V and J called. Such tables lack part of the clones; where checked against another copy, unresolved V genes explain under half of the gap, and the rest is unexplained. V, J and clone size are those of that table, while D and trimming were read from the DNA. The sample table holds under 150,000 clones, of which around 88% were seen once. The biggest ten clones account for around 1.7% of the sample.

The germline V gene provides CDR1 SGHTA and CDR2 FQGTGA. The V and J ends are trimmed by 5 bases and 4 bases, leaving 21 bases between them. Including cysteine and phenylalanine, the CDR3 has 17 amino acids. The DNA shown is the 51-base CDR3, in frame from base 1. On the study overall, not on this receptor specifically: A pretreatment peripheral blood TCR clonality below the median was linked to improved progression-free and overall survival. Among patients with durable benefit, tumor-associated TCR clones showed greater expansion in peripheral blood 3 weeks after treatment started (n = 22, p = 0.022). Small sample size (n of about 30) and many exploratory analyses mean the results are intended to be hypothesis-generating.

The chain is encoded by TRBV7-3 joined to TRBJ1-5; a weak D assignment points to TRBD1 (5 bases agree). The source material was PBMCs, sampled around atezolizumab (anti-PD-L1) treatment. The sequence was obtained from a man in his 60s with urothelial cancer. This receptor has the CDR3 CASSPVGIAGPNQPQHF. The DNA sequence is TGTGCCAGCAGCCCTGTTGGGATTGCGGGACCGAATCAGCCCCAGCATTTT.